Following are 13 T cell receptor beta chains from one sample sequenced in a study of T cells after yellow fever vaccination (dated by TCRdb to between 2017 and 2020). What the treatment or condition label conveys for this sample: live attenuated yellow fever vaccine strain. Receptor libraries were prepared by 5' RACE. The sequencer was an Illumina HiSeq 2500. TCRdb ran its own pipeline on the public reads, namely fastp trimming at Q25 and MiXCR clone calling, and kept in-frame beta chains. Identical CDR3 proteins give one entry, which carries the most common genes and DNA. For this sample there are 120,000 or so distinct CDR3 sequences; more than 5.5% appear just once. Approximately 2.7% of the sample comes from the top ten. Sequenced material: CD4+ T cells sorted from PBMCs, taken about 49 days after the first yellow fever vaccination. Receptor source: a young man who received the YFV17D yellow fever vaccine.

This clonotype was detected many times. CDR3 in amino acids: CASSPWVGKTQYF. DNA for the CDR3: TGTGCCAGCAGCCCATGGGTCGGGAAGACCCAGTACTTC. The chain is built from TRBV7-9 and TRBJ2-5; D is possibly TRBD2 (5 bases). Germline-derived CDR1 and CDR2 are SEHNR and FQNEAQ (reference sequence). V shed 5 bases and J shed 6 bases, with 13 bases lying between them. CDR3 length: 13 residues.

This clonotype has ten or more counts. This sequence joins TRBV6-1 and TRBJ2-2; D might be TRBD2 (6 bases). Germline V gene sequence: CDR1 MNHNS, CDR2 SASEGT. Trimming shortened V by 8 bases and J by 2 bases, and 15 bases separated the two germline ends. This CDR3 has 15 residues. CDR3 protein: CASGRAGTNTGELFF. The CDR3 DNA is TGTGCCAGCGGGCGCGCGGGAACCAACACCGGGGAGCTGTTTTTT.

In its sample, this clonotype was seen many times. The V call is TRBV4-3, the J call TRBJ2-1, with 9 positions matching TRBD2. The CDR3 is 17 residues long. V shed 3 bases and J 0 bases; nucleotides not matched to a gene: 6. Germline V CDR1 and CDR2: LGHNA, YSLEER. In DNA, the CDR3 is TGCGCCAGCAGCCACGTCTTAGCGGGGGACTCCTACAATGAGCAGTTCTTC. Protein product: CASSHVLAGDSYNEQFF.

This clonotype was seen repeatedly, ten times or more. The chain uses TRBV5-1 and TRBJ1-6; D is unclear. This CDR3 has 14 amino acids. Germline CDR1 and CDR2: SGHRS and YFSETQ. V lost 0 bases and J lost 10, with 11 bases in between. The DNA for the CDR3 is TGCGCCAGCAGCTTGGGAGAGGGTGGGTCACCCCTCCACTTT. Protein: CASSLGEGGSPLHF.

The CDR3 loop reads CSARGMDEKLFF. For the CDR3, the DNA is TGCAGTGCTAGGGGTATGGATGAAAAACTGTTTTTT. The gene calls are TRBV20-1 and TRBJ1-4; D uncertain. CDR1 and CDR2 from the germline V gene are DFQATT and SNEGSKA (reference sequence). The CDR3 runs to 12 residues. Trimming removed 3 bases from V and 6 bases from J, with 8 bases in between.

This clonotype has a count of ten or more. The chain recombines TRBV12-3 or TRBV12-4 with TRBJ2-1; TRBD1 is a possible D gene (5 bases). The V end was cut by 6 bases, the J end by 4 bases, with 13 bases between. CDR3 length: 14 residues. The DNA for the CDR3 is TGTGCCAGCAGCCCAGACCCAGGGTACAATGAGCAGTTCTTC. It translates to CASSPDPGYNEQFF.

In its sample, this clonotype was seen many times. The chain has TRBV10-3 and TRBJ2-1, with 8 bases identical to TRBD2. V trimming: 9 bases; J trimming: 8 bases; junction bases outside the gene matches: 15. The CDR3 runs 15 residues. CDR1 ENHRY and CDR2 SYGVKD come from the germline V gene. Here the CDR3 reads CAIRPQGLDFDEQFF. CDR3 coding DNA: TGTGCCATACGCCCCCAGGGACTAGATTTCGATGAGCAGTTCTTC.

This clonotype has at least ten counts. DNA of the CDR3: TGTGCCAGCAGTACGGGGACAGGGGGCTACGAGCAGTACTTC. This gives the protein CASSTGTGGYEQYF. The chain links TRBV6-1 to TRBJ2-7; the match to TRBD1 covers 11 bases. In germline, CDR1 is MNHNS, CDR2 SASEGT. J was trimmed by 3 bases and V by 5 bases; bases with no gene match: 3. This CDR3 has 14 amino acids.

The J gene is TRBJ2-2, the V gene TRBV6-2 or TRBV6-3, with TRBD2 as a possible D gene (6 bases). The CDR3 has 13 amino acids. CDR1 MNHEY and CDR2 SVGEGT come from the germline V gene. V was cut by 6 bases and J by 8 bases, with 13 bases left in between. DNA for the CDR3: TGTGCCAGCAGCCCCCGGCGGGGAGGGGAGCTGTTTTTT. Its protein is CASSPRRGGELFF.

This clonotype showed up many times. The chain has TRBV12-3 or TRBV12-4 and TRBJ2-5; D is unresolved. This CDR3 is built from 14 residues. Trimming cost V 3 bases and J 5 bases, with 13 bases left between them. The CDR3 DNA follows: TGTGCCAGCAGTTTGTACAGTCGGTCCGAGACCCAGTACTTC. Its protein is CASSLYSRSETQYF.

This clonotype was found many times. This chain uses TRBV20-1 with TRBJ1-2, with 8 bases that match TRBD1. The CDR3 length is 13 residues. Trimming removed 5 bases from V and 8 bases from J; junction bases left unmatched: 10. In germline, CDR1 is DFQATT, CDR2 SNEGSKA (reference sequence). The CDR3 DNA is TGCAGTGCTCTTCAGGGGGCGGTGGGAGGCTACACCTTC. Protein sequence: CSALQGAVGGYTF.

DNA for the CDR3: TGTGCCAGCAGTTACTCCTGGGGATTACGGGGGGCCAACGTCCTGACTTTC. It specifies CASSYSWGLRGANVLTF. The V and J genes are TRBV6-2 or TRBV6-3 and TRBJ2-6, with unresolved D. The CDR3 has 17 residues. Per germline, CDR1 MNHEY and CDR2 SVGEGT. V gave up 0 bases and J gave up 4 bases, with 13 bases separating them.

In its sample, this clonotype was seen many times. This rearrangement joins TRBV7-9 to TRBJ1-3; 10 bases align to TRBD1. CDR1 SEHNR and CDR2 FQNEAQ come from the germline V gene (reference sequence). The CDR3 loop spans 15 amino acids. V gave up 3 bases and J gave up 3 bases; unmatched junction bases: 2. This CDR3 reads CASSLTGGYGNTIYF. The CDR3 DNA follows: TGTGCCAGCAGCTTGACAGGGGGCTATGGAAACACCATATATTTT.